This TCR beta chain was recovered during a study of cytomegalovirus exposure and HLA in healthy donors (dated by TCRdb to the late 2010s). Regarding the study in general: According to an earlier analysis of 587 of the donors, about 179 million T cells yielded 117 million unique TCR beta sequences and 276 Gb of sequence data. In addition to the first cohort of roughly 670 subjects, a separate validation cohort of approximately 120 different subjects was used. An early release that covered roughly 600 HLA-typed donors contained approximately 300 gigabases of sequencing data and 80 million or so unique TCR sequences. In an earlier analysis of 587 of the donors, high-throughput TCR beta sequencing was used to judge whether each TCR beta V gene segment behaved as functional or pseudogenic. The T cell repertoires of 666 subjects were profiled by immunosequencing and related to cytomegalovirus serostatus. The study aimed to test whether signatures of past pathogen exposure could be identified by cataloging public T cell receptors. Four or five DR-DQ haplotypes were handled as single units for association and clustering because linkage in the cohort was strong. In a later genetic analysis, genome-wide SNP genotypes for about 65% of the roughly 700 donors were used, and that subset was treated as a discovery cohort. Across under 500 genotyped donors of the cohort, an average of approximately 240,000 unique TCR beta nucleotide sequences per donor were sequenced, and 15% to 20% of those sequences were non-productive. Every repertoire in the discovery cohort had been generated on one and the same sequencing platform. The genetic ancestry cluster associated with self-reported Caucasian donors included about four fifths of the 398 genotyped donors. HLA typing included class I and class II loci at four-digit resolution. To predict cytomegalovirus infection status, the study brought together high-throughput TCR immunosequencing, statistical association of individual TCRs with disease status, and machine learning. Rather than using new phenotypic data, the later analysis identified candidate immune exposures from TCR beta sequences and from how often those sequences occurred across donors. Donor age, sex, ethnicity and CMV serostatus were collected together with the repertoire data. A later analysis re-examined previously published TCR beta repertoires from 500 to 700 donors and added high-resolution HLA genotyping to investigate patterns of TCR occurrence. The number of typed donors differed by locus: roughly 620-630 for A, B, C, DRB1 and DQB1; 500 to 550 for DQA1; fewer than 610 for DPA1; and approximately 450 for DPB1. Overall study results and their limits: A later analysis reported that several top co-occurrence clusters appeared linked to parvovirus B19, influenza, CMV and Epstein-Barr virus. Because counts were too low, 15 to 20 rarely observed V segments, including chromosome 9 orphons, were left out of the earlier analysis of a few hundred of the donors. Linkage disequilibrium might explain the correlated functional status among segregating V segments, but an unknown experimental factor could not be ruled out. A later analysis found that HLA-associated TCR beta chains were more clonally expanded and had lower generation probabilities than equally common non-associated chains. A cluster of highly shared sequence variants was judged likely to be a technical artifact of the sequencing pipeline. The classifier was reported to diagnose cytomegalovirus status with high specificity and sensitivity in both the original cohort and the validation cohort. Broadly in line with IMGT annotations, most TCR beta V segments showed up in productive rearrangements about 87% or about 30% of the time in an earlier analysis of approximately 640 of the donors. Roughly uniform sequencing depth across donors was assumed in presence/absence analyses, although this assumption may not hold. For the cohort, immune exposure information was limited to CMV serostatus. The authors suggested that the approach could potentially be generalized to other disease states and immunological phenotypes. Because the 87-base-pair reads could not distinguish some IMGT-functional V segments, including TRBV6-2 and TRBV6-3, those segments were excluded. Across donors, most TCR sequences were observed very rarely, whereas some public TCRs were present in many individuals. In a later analysis, most CMV-associated TCR beta chains were found to appear HLA-restricted, with HLA associations seemingly driven largely by CMV exposure. A further reported finding was that TCR beta sequences accurately predicted the HLA-A and HLA-B alleles for most subjects in the first cohort. According to a later analysis, TCR association rates differed among HLA loci, with DRB1 alleles showing the most associated TCRs and HLA-C alleles showing the fewest. At a false discovery rate of 0.05, a later analysis linked 15,000 to 20,000 TCR beta sequences to specific HLA alleles. In vitro tests confirmed that a few of the cytomegalovirus-associated TCR beta chains recognize cytomegalovirus antigens. HLA typing was unavailable for some donors at each locus, so association tests used only the typed subset. The cohort was sequenced for TCR beta chains only, and without alpha or paired-chain data the features that could be detected were limited. Compared with the approximately 670-donor mean, donors in an Asian-associated ancestry cluster had fewer N-insertions in productive TCRs, according to a later genetic analysis. In the study, roughly 160 TCR beta chains were listed as associated with cytomegalovirus. When HLA alleles, especially DR and DQ, strongly co-occurred, attributing TCR associations to individual alleles was difficult. An association between a missense DCLRE1C variant and V-gene and J-gene trimming of TCR beta chains was found in a later genetic analysis and replicated in an independent cohort.

The cohort consisted of 650 to 850 healthy bone marrow donors. All cohort members were sampled while nominally healthy, although unrecorded immune exposures were likely present. The donor was CMV seropositive and belonged to the group of 250 to 300 seropositive cohort members. A peripheral blood sample was collected from each donor, and TCR beta sequencing was performed on peripheral blood mononuclear cells. The Qiagen DNeasy Blood Extraction Kit was used to extract genomic DNA from the blood cell samples. Of note for this clone: Its antigen target is currently unknown. No much larger clonotype is one base removed from it; base qualities were not supplied.

The method behind the library was the immunoSEQ multiplex PCR assay. A mixture of 60 forward primers for TCR Vbeta segments and 13 reverse primers for TCR Jbeta segments was used in the multiplex PCR. A multiplex PCR assay on genomic DNA amplified the CDR3 region of rearranged TCR beta genes. On the Illumina HiSeq System, the amplified TCR beta libraries were sequenced as 87-base-pair reads. Per the original workflow: Across the 640 or so repertoires, a later analysis counted roughly 84 million unique TCR beta chains, around 11 million of which were shared by at least two donors. A nearest-neighbor algorithm error-corrected the raw reads and collapsed the reads into unique sequences, merging closely related sequences to remove PCR and sequencing errors. CDR3 sequences were aligned to IMGT reference sequences to assign V, D and J gene segments. For a sequence to be retained, a match of at least six nucleotides was required to both a V gene segment and a J gene segment. Rearrangements were called productive when the CDR3 lacked stop codons and stayed in frame with V and J; all others were non-productive. CDR3 was defined by IMGT convention, running from the second conserved V-encoded cysteine to the conserved J-encoded phenylalanine. The earlier analysis of 500 to 650 of the donors excluded any sequence lacking an unambiguous match to a single V gene segment. An earlier analysis of a few hundred of the donors called V segments functional above 56.7% productive rearrangements and segregating when the between-donor standard deviation exceeded 5%. A statistical classification framework was built for diagnosing cytomegalovirus status from the catalog of TCR beta chain sequences. V and J gene assignment, in a later analysis, came from comparing TCR nucleotide sequences with IMGT/GENE-DB human TR gene sequences. A later analysis assigned CDR3 sequences and most-parsimonious VDJ recombination scenarios with the TCRdist pipeline. A later analysis defined each TCR beta chain by its CDR3 amino acid sequence plus V-gene family, and excluded reads lacking a unique V-gene family. In a later analysis, fewer than 650 highly shared, low-generation-probability nucleotide sequences were removed to address suspected cross-contamination and a sequencing artifact. A later analysis calculated a clonal expansion index for each public chain from normalized within-repertoire ranks of inferred template counts. A later analysis computed generation probabilities with a VDJ recombination model fitted to out-of-frame rearrangements, and checked the results against IGoR. In a later analysis, hypergeometric tests were used to score TCR-TCR, TCR-HLA and TCR-CMV co-occurrence, with a repertoire-size bias correction applied to TCR pairs. In a later analysis, false discovery rates were estimated by permuting HLA or CMV assignments 20 times. In a later analysis, co-occurring TCRs were grouped using DBSCAN, and TCRdist sequence similarity was added for clustering within HLA-allele-positive subsets. Repertoires with fewer than 30,000 or more than 120,000 public chains were left out of co-occurrence clustering, as were about 5 repertoires with anomalous nucleotide sharing. TCRdb took this table from immuneACCESS and kept in-frame rearrangements with V and J called. Such tables lack part of the clones; where checked against another copy, unresolved V genes explain under half of the gap, and the rest is unexplained. That table gives V, J and clone size, and the DNA gave D and trimming. In all, the sample holds 100,000 to 150,000 clones, and approximately 73% of those were seen once. The ten largest account for around 5% of the sample.

Unmatched junction bases come to 4, with V trimmed by 3 bases and J by 3 bases. Reading the germline V gene (reference sequence) gives CDR1 SEHNR and CDR2 FQNEAQ. Inclusive of the bounding cysteine and phenylalanine, the CDR3 is 16 residues long. The read is trimmed to its CDR3 DNA, 48 bases read in frame from base 1. This chain joins TRBV7-9 to TRBJ2-1; 11 bases in the middle match TRBD1. The receptor was isolated from a man in his 60s in good health and CMV-seropositive. Sequences were obtained from PBMCs. The DNA sequence is TGTGCCAGCAGCTTCGCCGGGACAGGGGGCTACAATGAGCAGTTCTTC. Its protein reads: CASSFAGTGGYNEQFF.